The rows below give T cell receptor beta chains drawn from one sample of a study of regulatory T cells in long-lasting Graves disease. TCRdb reprocessed the multiplex PCR reads via MiXCR and lists one record per CDR3 protein. The sample yields about 450,000 distinct CDR3 sequences, 15% to 20% seen once. The same sample was also used in a study of T cells in Graves' hyperthyroidism and ophthalmopathy.

The sequenced sample was peripheral blood mononuclear cells (PBMCs), obtained at new diagnosis, from a patient treated with antithyroid drugs. These receptors were collected from a woman aged 30 to 39 with Graves disease. Each CDR3 is given with its conserved first and last residue. Fields, in order: CDR3 protein, CDR3 DNA, clone size, D gene, J gene, V gene. D genes are given only for firm matches. A row's size may be missing; if present it is once, few, many or a size class.

CDR3: CASSLGRTNEQFF; DNA: TGTGCCAGCAGTTTAGGCAGGACAAATGAGCAGTTCTTC; size: few; D: NA; J: TRBJ2-1; V: TRBV28
CDR3: CASSLRLYEQYF; DNA: TGTGCCAGCAGTCTTCGGCTCTACGAGCAGTACTTC; size: many; D: NA; J: TRBJ2-7; V: TRBV6-1
CDR3: CASSGPADSTYEQYF; DNA: TGTGCCAGCAGTGGTCCGGCAGATTCCACCTACGAGCAGTACTTC; size: many; D: NA; J: TRBJ2-7; V: TRBV12-3/TRBV12-4
CDR3: CASSFRWVTGELFF; DNA: TGTGCCAGCAGTTTTCGCTGGGTCACCGGGGAGCTGTTTTTT; size: many; D: NA; J: TRBJ2-2; V: TRBV28
CDR3: CASSLSGMGAKNIQYF; DNA: TGTGCCAGCAGTTTATCGGGTATGGGAGCCAAAAACATTCAGTACTTC; size: few; D: NA; J: TRBJ2-4; V: TRBV28
CDR3: CASSEGREAFF; DNA: TGTGCCAGCAGTGAGGGCAGGGAAGCTTTCTTT; size: many; D: NA; J: TRBJ1-1; V: TRBV2
CDR3: CASSPRLAGGPYEQFF; DNA: TGCGCCAGCAGCCCAAGACTAGCGGGAGGGCCATATGAGCAGTTCTTC; size: NA; D: TRBD2; J: TRBJ2-1; V: TRBV5-1
CDR3: CASSPEGVQAFF; DNA: TGCGCCAGCAGCCCCGAGGGGGTACAAGCTTTCTTT; size: once; D: NA; J: TRBJ1-1; V: TRBV4-1
CDR3: CAISEPTSGRGDTQYF; DNA: TGTGCCATCAGTGAACCGACTAGCGGGAGGGGGGATACGCAGTATTTT; size: NA; D: TRBD2; J: TRBJ2-3; V: TRBV10-3
CDR3: CASSPPGPATGNTIYF; DNA: TGTGCCAGCAGCCCCCCGGGACCGGCTACTGGAAACACCATATATTTT; size: many; D: NA; J: TRBJ1-3; V: TRBV7-8
CDR3: CASSEHHRGAEAFF; DNA: TGTGCCAGCTCGGAACATCACAGGGGTGCTGAAGCTTTCTTT; size: NA; D: TRBD1; J: TRBJ1-1; V: TRBV2
CDR3: CASRRLAGVYNEQFF; DNA: TGTGCCAGCAGGAGACTAGCGGGAGTTTACAATGAGCAGTTCTTC; size: many; D: TRBD2; J: TRBJ2-1; V: TRBV13
CDR3: CASRRNLAGASYNEQFF; DNA: TGTGCCAGTAGAAGGAATCTAGCGGGAGCGTCCTACAATGAGCAGTTCTTC; size: many; D: TRBD2; J: TRBJ2-1; V: TRBV11-2
CDR3: CASSLSSVGVQHF; DNA: TGTGCCAGCAGCCTCTCCTCGGTGGGGGTGCAACATTTT; size: NA; D: NA; J: TRBJ1-5; V: TRBV6-1
CDR3: CASSLAGTGLSYEQYF; DNA: TGTGCCAGCAGTCTGGCCGGGACAGGGCTTTCCTACGAGCAGTACTTC; size: many; D: TRBD1; J: TRBJ2-7; V: TRBV27
CDR3: CASRHKGGLLDF; DNA: TGTGCCAGCAGACATAAGGGTGGGCTGTTGGACTTC; size: many; D: NA; J: TRBJ2-7; V: TRBV28
CDR3: CASSLGGGLGQPQHF; DNA: TGTGCCAGCAGCCTCGGTGGGGGGCTCGGACAGCCCCAGCATTTT; size: NA; D: NA; J: TRBJ1-5; V: TRBV7-2
CDR3: CATKGEQGDEKLFF; DNA: TGTGCCACCAAGGGGGAACAGGGGGACGAAAAACTGTTTTTT; size: NA; D: TRBD1; J: TRBJ1-4; V: TRBV10-3
CDR3: CASSQLLAGPYNEQFF; DNA: TGCGCCAGCAGCCAATTACTAGCGGGGCCTTACAATGAGCAGTTCTTC; size: NA; D: TRBD2; J: TRBJ2-1; V: TRBV4-1
CDR3: CAISEFSGSVETQYF; DNA: TGTGCCATCAGTGAGTTTAGCGGGAGTGTCGAGACCCAGTACTTC; size: few; D: TRBD2; J: TRBJ2-5; V: TRBV10-3
CDR3: CASTHPGGVNYGYTF; DNA: TGTGCCAGCACTCACCCTGGAGGGGTTAACTATGGCTACACCTTC; size: NA; D: NA; J: TRBJ1-2; V: TRBV2
CDR3: CATGPGASSNQPQHF; DNA: TGTGCCACCGGGCCGGGGGCCTCTAGCAATCAGCCCCAGCATTTT; size: NA; D: NA; J: TRBJ1-5; V: TRBV15
CDR3: CAWRRFGLAGVQETQYF; DNA: TGTGCCTGGAGAAGGTTTGGACTAGCGGGAGTTCAAGAGACCCAGTACTTC; size: NA; D: TRBD2; J: TRBJ2-5; V: TRBV30
CDR3: CATSRDPRYSSARNGYTF; DNA: TGTGCCACCAGCAGAGATCCCCGCTACTCGAGCGCTCGGAATGGCTACACCTTC; size: NA; D: NA; J: TRBJ1-2; V: TRBV15
CDR3: CASDSGSSYNEQFF; DNA: TGTGCCAGTGATAGCGGGAGCTCCTACAATGAGCAGTTCTTC; size: NA; D: TRBD2; J: TRBJ2-1; V: TRBV19
CDR3: CASSAGAAGGNF; DNA: TGTGCCAGCAGCGCTGGGGCAGCAGGAGGGAACTTC; size: few; D: NA; J: TRBJ2-7; V: TRBV7-2